This is a list of T cell receptor beta chains from one sample in a study of naive and memory T cell subsets. TCRdb reprocessed the UMI-ligation and nested PCR reads with MiXCR, giving one entry per CDR3 protein. The sample yields more than 25,000 distinct CDR3 sequences, around 11% seen once. Sequencing input: effector memory CD4+ T cells from blood. The receptors were sampled from a human donor in good health. Each CDR3 is given with its conserved first and last residue. The D gene is left open where the match is weak. A clone size is listed for some rows: how often the clone was seen (once, few, many), or a class if it is expanded.

CDR3aa,CDR3nt,abundance,v_gene,d_gene,j_gene
CATSDQGRGYGYTF,TGTGCCACCAGTGATCAGGGGCGTGGATATGGCTACACCTTC,few,TRBV24-1,NA,TRBJ1-2
CSSPEREAGDTQYF,TGCAGCTCACCCGAGCGGGAGGCCGGAGATACGCAGTATTTT,NA,TRBV20-1,TRBD2,TRBJ2-3
CSVEGGLNTEAFF,TGCAGCGTTGAAGGTGGACTAAACACTGAAGCTTTCTTT,many,TRBV29-1,NA,TRBJ1-1
CSARGRLGTGELFF,TGCAGTGCTAGAGGAAGACTAGGCACCGGGGAGCTGTTTTTT,few,TRBV20-1,NA,TRBJ2-2
CASKVEGRNYGYTF,TGTGCCAGTAAGGTCGAGGGGCGAAACTATGGCTACACCTTC,NA,TRBV19,NA,TRBJ1-2
CASSQDVTATDTQYF,TGCGCCAGCAGCCAAGATGTGACGGCTACAGATACGCAGTATTTT,many,TRBV4-3,NA,TRBJ2-3
CASSPGQGNQPQHF,TGTGCCAGCTCACCCGGACAGGGAAATCAGCCCCAGCATTTT,NA,TRBV18,TRBD1,TRBJ1-5
CASSPRGLLRGDYGYTF,TGTGCCAGCAGCCCCCGGGGCCTCCTTCGGGGAGACTATGGCTACACCTTC,many,TRBV12-3/TRBV12-4,NA,TRBJ1-2
CASSLATSNTEAFF,TGTGCCAGCAGCTTAGCAACCTCAAACACTGAAGCTTTCTTT,few,TRBV7-2,NA,TRBJ1-1
CSAREGASKNYGYTF,TGCAGTGCTAGAGAAGGTGCGAGCAAGAACTATGGCTACACCTTC,medium-sized,TRBV20-1,NA,TRBJ1-2
CASSQGQGARSRTEAFF,TGTGCCAGCAGCCAAGGCCAGGGGGCCCGAAGCCGCACTGAAGCTTTCTTT,NA,TRBV3-1,TRBD1,TRBJ1-1
CASSLERNVNYGYTF,TGTGCCAGCAGCTTAGAACGAAACGTTAACTATGGCTACACCTTC,NA,TRBV13,NA,TRBJ1-2
CASRGRDRFSNQPQHF,TGTGCCAGCCGTGGCAGGGACCGCTTTAGTAATCAGCCCCAGCATTTT,many,TRBV28,NA,TRBJ1-5
CASSPQGIVNNEQFF,TGTGCCAGCAGCCCCCAGGGGATCGTCAACAATGAGCAGTTCTTC,NA,TRBV7-2,NA,TRBJ2-1
CASLVGSGIFTDTQYF,TGTGCCAGCTTAGTCGGTAGCGGTATCTTCACAGATACGCAGTATTTT,many,TRBV7-2,NA,TRBJ2-3
CASSFTLGLAGRRETQYF,TGTGCCAGCAGCTTCACCCTGGGACTAGCGGGACGGCGGGAGACCCAGTACTTC,many,TRBV5-6,TRBD2,TRBJ2-5
CAWGTGQGQTGELFF,TGTGCCTGGGGCACCGGACAGGGGCAAACCGGGGAGCTGTTTTTT,few,TRBV30,TRBD1,TRBJ2-2
CASSSDPNLYGYTF,TGTGCCAGCAGTTCCGACCCCAACCTCTATGGCTACACCTTC,NA,TRBV2,NA,TRBJ1-2
CASSLVDISAGGGYTF,TGTGCCAGCAGCTTAGTTGATATCAGTGCTGGTGGCGGCTACACCTTC,few,TRBV7-6,NA,TRBJ1-2
CASSSAVGGGSNQPQHF,TGTGCCAGCAGTTCCGCCGTGGGAGGGGGAAGCAATCAGCCCCAGCATTTT,NA,TRBV6-2/TRBV6-3,NA,TRBJ1-5
CASSHVFQRYNEQFF,TGCGCCAGCAGCCATGTTTTTCAGCGATACAATGAGCAGTTCTTC,many,TRBV4-3,NA,TRBJ2-1
CASSRLSYNEQFF,TGTGCCAGCAGCAGACTCAGCTACAATGAGCAGTTCTTC,many,TRBV7-9,NA,TRBJ2-1
CASSFMAGEKLFF,TGTGCCAGCAGTTTCATGGCCGGTGAAAAACTGTTTTTT,many,TRBV27,NA,TRBJ1-4
CASSLSSRQGIQHF,TGTGCCAGCAGCTTAAGTTCAAGGCAGGGCATCCAGCATTTT,NA,TRBV7-2,NA,TRBJ1-5
CASSHKNRAEQPQHF,TGTGCCAGCAGCCATAAGAACAGGGCCGAGCAGCCCCAGCATTTT,NA,TRBV6-6,NA,TRBJ1-5
CASSQTLDRNTEAFF,TGTGCCAGCAGTCAGACCCTCGACAGGAACACTGAAGCTTTCTTT,NA,TRBV14,NA,TRBJ1-1
CASSLVGNIQYF,TGTGCCAGCAGCTTAGTCGGAAACATTCAGTACTTC,few,TRBV7-9,NA,TRBJ2-4
CSVGKISNQPQHF,TGCAGTGTAGGTAAAATTAGCAATCAGCCCCAGCATTTT,few,TRBV20-1,NA,TRBJ1-5
CASSPGLAGGDTQYF,TGTGCCAGCTCACCGGGACTAGCGGGGGGTGATACGCAGTATTTT,many,TRBV18,TRBD2,TRBJ2-3
CSASGSPGSEAFF,TGCAGTGCTAGCGGCTCCCCGGGGTCTGAAGCTTTCTTT,once,TRBV20-1,NA,TRBJ1-1
CASSVAGATSNYGYTF,TGTGCCAGCAGCGTAGCTGGGGCCACTTCTAACTATGGCTACACCTTC,many,TRBV9,NA,TRBJ1-2
CASRAMVF,TGTGCCAGCAGGGCGATGGTTTTT,few,TRBV6-2/TRBV6-3,NA,TRBJ1-4
CSAMDDQSSYNSPLHF,TGCAGTGCAATGGACGACCAGAGCTCCTATAATTCACCCCTCCACTTT,many,TRBV20-1,NA,TRBJ1-6
CSARRAGGPSKVRDNEQFF,TGCAGTGCTAGACGCGCGGGAGGGCCCTCGAAGGTACGCGATAATGAGCAGTTCTTC,many,TRBV20-1,TRBD2,TRBJ2-1
CASSVEVGGTNTGELFF,TGTGCCAGCAGCGTAGAGGTAGGCGGGACGAACACCGGGGAGCTGTTTTTT,few,TRBV9,NA,TRBJ2-2
CSAPLLARNEQFF,TGCAGTGCTCCTCTCCTAGCGCGGAATGAGCAGTTCTTC,NA,TRBV20-1,NA,TRBJ2-1
CASSYSGTSGTGELFF,TGTGCCAGCAGTTATAGCGGGACTAGCGGCACCGGGGAGCTGTTTTTT,many,TRBV6-2/TRBV6-3,TRBD2,TRBJ2-2
CASSLADTQYF,TGTGCCAGCTCACTGGCAGATACGCAGTATTTT,many,TRBV18,NA,TRBJ2-3
CSVEMGVNYEQYF,TGCAGCGTTGAAATGGGGGTGAACTACGAGCAGTACTTC,NA,TRBV29-1,NA,TRBJ2-7
CASSLSFGQERYEQYF,TGTGCCAGCAGCTTGAGCTTCGGGCAGGAACGCTACGAGCAGTACTTC,NA,TRBV5-4,NA,TRBJ2-7
CASSQDFTGGSTGELFF,TGCGCCAGCAGCCAAGATTTTACAGGGGGTTCCACCGGGGAGCTGTTTTTT,NA,TRBV4-3,TRBD1,TRBJ2-2
CSARDWSGTPNEKLFF,TGCAGTGCTAGAGATTGGTCCGGGACACCTAATGAAAAACTGTTTTTT,NA,TRBV20-1,NA,TRBJ1-4
CASSQDLGSEAFF,TGCGCCAGCAGCCAAGATCTGGGGTCTGAAGCTTTCTTT,medium-sized,TRBV4-3,NA,TRBJ1-1
CASSPGQLNSPLHF,TGTGCCAGCAGTCCTGGACAACTTAATTCACCCCTCCACTTT,once,TRBV12-3/TRBV12-4,NA,TRBJ1-6
CASSPGQGASEQYF,TGCGCCAGCAGCCCGGGACAGGGGGCGTCCGAGCAGTACTTC,few,TRBV4-3,TRBD1,TRBJ2-7
CASSPGPEETQYF,TGTGCCAGCAGCCCAGGACCCGAAGAGACCCAGTACTTC,many,TRBV7-2,NA,TRBJ2-5
CASSPLGQGEKKLFF,TGTGCCAGCAGCCCCTTAGGACAGGGAGAGAAAAAACTGTTTTTT,few,TRBV28,TRBD1,TRBJ1-4